The 22 T cell receptor beta chains presented below share a single source sample, sequenced in a study of STAT3 mutations in large granular lymphocyte leukemia. No antigen is known for these receptors. Study findings and constraints: Every T-cell large granular lymphocyte leukemia patient had at least one immunodominant TCR beta clonotype.

TCRdb keeps only in-frame clones here, not all; method: immunoSEQ multiplex PCR. Of more than 15,000 clones listed, 80% to 95% were seen once; the top ten hold 45%. Sample: peripheral blood mononuclear cells. Every receptor here comes from a man aged 60 to 75 with T-cell large granular lymphocyte leukemia. Some clones in this sample may be carry-over from other donors' samples.

The rearrangement links TRBV7-9 to TRBJ2-7; a weak D match, TRBD2 (6 bases). The CDR3 has 14 residues. CDR1 SEHNR and CDR2 FQNEAQ come from the germline V gene (reference sequence). V was pared by 3 bases and J by 2 bases, with 11 bases between. The CDR3 nucleotides are TGTGCCAGCAGCTTCTCCGGAGGGCCCTACGAGCAGTACTTC. It yields the protein CASSFSGGPYEQYF.

V is TRBV29-1 and J is TRBJ2-5; D ambiguous. CDR1 is SQVTM, CDR2 ANQGSEA, per germline. This CDR3 region has 10 residues. V was clipped by 5 bases and J by 6 bases, with 7 bases between them. The CDR3 reads CSVKTQTQYF. CDR3 nucleotide sequence: TGCAGCGTTAAGACCCAGACCCAGTACTTC.

This clone came up once. This chain joins TRBV10-3 and TRBJ2-1; 8 nucleotides align to TRBD1. Germline CDR1 is ENHRY and CDR2 is SYGVKD. The length of the CDR3 is 13 residues. The trim removed 6 bases at V and 5 bases at J, leaving 3 bases unmatched. The CDR3 here is CAIRGTGDNEQFF. CDR3 DNA: TGTGCCATCAGAGGGACAGGAGACAATGAGCAGTTCTTC.

The V call is TRBV18, the J call TRBJ1-2, with D tentatively TRBD1 (6 bases). The CDR3 contains 15 residues. Germline V lookup: CDR1 KGHSH, CDR2 LQKENI. V was trimmed by 6 bases and J by 4 bases, leaving 18 bases between them. The CDR3 DNA follows: TGTGCCAGCTCCGCGGACAGACCAGGAGGCTATGGCTACACCTTC. As protein: CASSADRPGGYGYTF.

The rearrangement joins TRBV9 to TRBJ2-3; either TRBD1 or TRBD2 may supply D (5 bases each). The ends were cut back, 0 bases at V and 3 bases at J, with 14 bases in the middle. Germline lookup yields CDR1 SGDLS and CDR2 YYNGEE. The CDR3 is 16 residues long. Here the CDR3 reads CASSVVGEPRTDTQYF. Here the CDR3 DNA reads TGTGCCAGCAGCGTAGTGGGGGAGCCCCGAACAGATACGCAGTATTTT.

V and J are TRBV15 and TRBJ2-5, with unresolved D. V gave up 0 bases and J gave up 3 bases, with 5 bases separating them. Germline V gene lookup returns CDR1 LNHNV and CDR2 YYDKDF (reference sequence). The CDR3 covers 13 residues. CDR3 coding DNA: TGTGCCACCAGCAGAGATCGGGAAGAGACCCAGTACTTC. Its protein is CATSRDREETQYF.

The chain couples TRBV18 to TRBJ1-1; 8 bases map to TRBD1. This CDR3 is 13 amino acids long. CDR1 KGHSH and CDR2 LQKENI come from the germline V gene. Germline trimming cut 5 bases from V and 1 base from J; bases unmatched to any gene: 0. CDR3 sequence reads: CASSGQGNTEAFF. CDR3 nucleotide sequence: TGTGCCAGCTCAGGACAGGGGAACACTGAAGCTTTCTTT.

This chain uses TRBV4-3 with TRBJ1-5, with unresolved D. V dropped 0 bases and J dropped 11 bases, with 17 bases sitting between them. CDR1 is LGHNA, CDR2 YSLEER, per germline. This CDR3 is built from 15 residues. The DNA for the CDR3 is TGCGCCAGCAGCCAAGAAGGAGGATCCACCTCGGCCCAGCATTTT. It specifies CASSQEGGSTSAQHF.

V usage is TRBV30 and J usage is TRBJ2-7; no definite D call. The CDR3 runs to 12 residues. The ends were cut back, 3 bases at V and 5 bases at J, with 11 bases in the middle. CDR1 is GTSNPN, CDR2 SVGIG, per germline (reference sequence). CDR3 DNA: TGTGCCTGGAGCCCTCGGTTTGACGAGCAGTACTTC. This sequence encodes CAWSPRFDEQYF.

V gene TRBV4-2 combines with J gene TRBJ2-5; 9 bases are shared with TRBD2. In germline, CDR1 is LGHNA, CDR2 YNFKEQ. Unmatched junction bases numbered 6, after V lost 3 bases and J lost 1 base. CDR3 size: 16 residues. The CDR3 sequence is CASSHARGGSQETQYF. The CDR3 DNA follows: TGTGCCAGCAGCCACGCGCGGGGGGGGAGCCAAGAGACCCAGTACTTC.

The rearrangement uses TRBV6-1 and TRBJ2-3; D call uncertain. V lost 4 bases, J lost 6 bases, and 8 bases lay in between. This CDR3 contains 12 residues. The germline V gene encodes CDR1 MNHNS and CDR2 SASEGT. In DNA, the CDR3 is TGTGCCAGCAGTGGCCCCCTGGATACGCAGTATTTT. This translates into CASSGPLDTQYF.

This clone is a singleton in its sample. This chain joins TRBV18 and TRBJ2-3; TRBD1 might be the D (6 bases). This CDR3 contains 15 residues. V gave up 4 bases and J gave up 1 base, with 12 bases separating them. Looked up from germline, CDR1 is KGHSH and CDR2 is LQKENI. The CDR3: CASSRTGQRTDTQYF. In DNA form, the CDR3 reads TGTGCCAGCTCACGTACGGGACAACGCACAGATACGCAGTATTTT.

The gene calls are TRBV29-1 and TRBJ1-1; 7 bases are a match to TRBD1. The CDR3 runs 15 residues. J gave up 1 base and V 3 bases, and 8 bases lay outside the gene matches. Germline CDR1 is SQVTM and CDR2 is ANQGSEA. CDR3 residues: CSVDDQGGRNTEAFF. CDR3 nucleotides: TGCAGCGTTGACGATCAGGGGGGTAGGAACACTGAAGCTTTCTTT.

The V and J genes are TRBV27 and TRBJ2-5; 7 nucleotides agree with TRBD1. The J call may be wrong; the DNA end is better matched by TRBJ2-7. This CDR3 has 15 residues. The germline gives CDR1 MNHEY, CDR2 SMNVEV (reference sequence). CDR3 in amino acids: CASSLDRPPGYEQYF. CDR3 sequence (DNA): TGTGCCAGCAGTTTGGACAGGCCACCGGGCTACGAGCAGTACTTC.

The chain couples TRBV6-5 to TRBJ1-2, with D uncertain. This CDR3 is 13 amino acids long. The germline gives CDR1 MNHEY, CDR2 SVGAGI. V was trimmed by 0 bases and J by 5 bases, leaving 7 bases between them. The CDR3 loop is CASSYSTRYGYTF. CDR3 bases: TGTGCCAGCAGTTACTCCACCCGATATGGCTACACCTTC.

The chain carries TRBV20-1 and TRBJ1-2; D not certain. Germline CDR1 is DFQATT and CDR2 is SNEGSKA (reference sequence). This CDR3 has 11 amino acids. V dropped 2 bases and J dropped 7 bases, with 8 bases sitting between them. CDR3 sequence: CSARSNSGYTF. In DNA, the CDR3 is TGCAGTGCTAGATCGAACAGTGGCTACACCTTC.

The J gene is TRBJ2-7, the V gene TRBV5-1; TRBD1 or TRBD2 may be the D gene (5 bases each). The length of the CDR3 is 16 residues. CDR1 SGHRS and CDR2 YFSETQ come from the germline V gene. Trimming stripped 5 bases from V and 4 bases from J, with 22 bases between. The CDR3 DNA sequence: TGCGCCAGCAGTTCAAATTCCGGGACCGTCCTTTACGAGCAGTACTTC. Protein: CASSSNSGTVLYEQYF.

V usage is TRBV19 and J usage is TRBJ2-5, with 7 bases lining up with TRBD1. This CDR3 has 15 amino acids. The J segment lost 0 bases and the V segment lost 3 bases, leaving 4 bases of the junction unmatched. CDR1 is LNHDA, CDR2 SQIVND, per germline (reference sequence). CDR3 sequence: CASSIGDSYQETQYF. The DNA for the CDR3 is TGTGCCAGTAGTATTGGGGACAGCTACCAAGAGACCCAGTACTTC.

The table lists this clone with a few counts. The V gene is TRBV7-2, the J gene TRBJ1-6; D is possibly TRBD1 (5 bases). V lost 5 bases and J 7 bases, leaving 18 bases between the germline ends. Germline CDR1 SGHTA, CDR2 FQGNSA. This CDR3 region has 16 residues. The CDR3 nucleotides read TGTGCCAGCAGCCAGGGCGCGGGGATACGAAATTCACCCCTCCACTTT. This encodes CASSQGAGIRNSPLHF.

V and J are TRBV2 and TRBJ1-4; D remains ambiguous. CDR1 and CDR2 (germline): SNHLY, FYNNEI. The CDR3 sequence is 15 residues long. V lost 3 bases and J lost 2, with 10 bases in between. The CDR3: CASSDIWATNEKLFF. For the CDR3, the DNA is TGTGCCAGCAGTGACATCTGGGCTACTAATGAAAAACTGTTTTTT.

The chain couples TRBV7-9 to TRBJ2-7; 10 nucleotides match TRBD1. Trimming took 7 bases from V and 5 from J; bases not matched to a gene: 11. The CDR3 loop spans 15 amino acids. Germline V gene lookup returns CDR1 SEHNR and CDR2 FQNEAQ (reference sequence). CDR3 sequence (DNA): TGTGCCAGCACCGATTTAGGGACAGGGGTCCACGAGCAGTACTTC. It specifies CASTDLGTGVHEQYF.

This clone turned up a few times. V is TRBV6-1 and J is TRBJ2-7; TRBD2 aligns across 9 bases. The V and J ends lost 0 bases and 4 bases, in that order; junction bases with no gene match: 25. Per germline, CDR1 MNHNS and CDR2 SASEGT. The CDR3 runs to 22 residues. CDR3 protein: CASSEALLSTIAGVEGRYEQYF. CDR3 coding DNA: TGTGCCAGCAGTGAAGCGCTTCTTTCGACTATAGCGGGAGTGGAGGGGCGGTACGAGCAGTACTTC.